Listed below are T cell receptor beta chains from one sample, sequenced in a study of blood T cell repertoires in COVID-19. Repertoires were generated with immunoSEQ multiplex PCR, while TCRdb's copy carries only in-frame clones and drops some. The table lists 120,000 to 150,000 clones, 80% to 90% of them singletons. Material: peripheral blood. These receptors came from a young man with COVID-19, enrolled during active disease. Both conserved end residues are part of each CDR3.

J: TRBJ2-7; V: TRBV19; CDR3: CASSISAGASYEQYF
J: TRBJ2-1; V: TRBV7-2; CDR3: CASRFPGGLYNEQFF
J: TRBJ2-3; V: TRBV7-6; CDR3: CASSLYAGAGPDTQYF
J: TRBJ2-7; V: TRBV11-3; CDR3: CASSLNYRGLGEQYF
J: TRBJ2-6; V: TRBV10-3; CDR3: CAISESNRDGGANVLTF
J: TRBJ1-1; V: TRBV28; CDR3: CASSPWAGKGTEAFF
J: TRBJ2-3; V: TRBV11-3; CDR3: CASSLGTDDTDTQYF
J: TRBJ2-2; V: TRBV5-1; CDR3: CASSLVQGLGSGELFF
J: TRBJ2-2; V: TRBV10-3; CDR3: CASTRDRGQNTGELFF
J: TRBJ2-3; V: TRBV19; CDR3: CASRLQGGLRDTQYF
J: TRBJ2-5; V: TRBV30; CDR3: CAWSGGTGGAGETQYF
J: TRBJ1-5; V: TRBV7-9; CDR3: CASSLSSRGYQPQHF
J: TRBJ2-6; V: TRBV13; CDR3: CASSAYRSTSSGANVLTF
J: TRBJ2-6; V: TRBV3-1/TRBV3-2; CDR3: CASSQGNRGKTGANVLTF
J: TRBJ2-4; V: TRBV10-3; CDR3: CAISELFSQGRDLAKNIQYF
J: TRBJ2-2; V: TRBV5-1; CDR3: CASSLGTGGTGELFF
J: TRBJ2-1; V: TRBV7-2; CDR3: CASRYLADNEQFF
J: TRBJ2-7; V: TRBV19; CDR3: CASSIWGDYEQYF
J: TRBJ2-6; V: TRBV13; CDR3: CASSLGIRGRVSGANVLTF
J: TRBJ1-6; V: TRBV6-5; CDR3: CASKPPQGGSPLHF
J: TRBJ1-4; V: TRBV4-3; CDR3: CASSQGPPPSNEKLLF
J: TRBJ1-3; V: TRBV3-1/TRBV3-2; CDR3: CASSLDGASGNTIYF
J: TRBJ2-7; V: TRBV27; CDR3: CASSLRLRGEQYF
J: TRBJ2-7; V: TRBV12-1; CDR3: CASSIEGQGATYEQYF
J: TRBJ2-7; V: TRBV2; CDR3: CASGQGRRGASYEQYF
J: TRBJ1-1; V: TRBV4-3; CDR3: CASRKGGGTEAFF
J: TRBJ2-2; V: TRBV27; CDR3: CASSLWGPRDSTGELFF
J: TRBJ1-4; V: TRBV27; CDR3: CASSFSTGGEKLLF
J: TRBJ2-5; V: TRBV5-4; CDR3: CASSPRSKETQYF
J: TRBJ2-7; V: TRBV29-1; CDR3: CSAETGGAKEQYF
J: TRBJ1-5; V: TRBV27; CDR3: CASSSLQAGQPQHF
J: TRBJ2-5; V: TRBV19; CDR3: CASSPQGETQYF
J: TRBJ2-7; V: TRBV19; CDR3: CASSGVQNYEQYF
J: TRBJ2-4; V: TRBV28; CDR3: CASSMTGSSGKNIQYF
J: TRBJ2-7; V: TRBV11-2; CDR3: CASSPPGLGYEQYF
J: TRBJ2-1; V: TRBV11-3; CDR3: CASGKGGSYNEQFF
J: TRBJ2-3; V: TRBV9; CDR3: CASSVNRGLASTDTQYF
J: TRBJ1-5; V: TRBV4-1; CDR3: CASSLGQGSQPQHF
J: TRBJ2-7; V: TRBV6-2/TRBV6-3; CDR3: CASSNTGYEQYF
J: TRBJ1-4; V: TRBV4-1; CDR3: CASSQVFTGGAGSTNEKLLF
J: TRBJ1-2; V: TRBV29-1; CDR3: CSVEKAAGWDYGYTF
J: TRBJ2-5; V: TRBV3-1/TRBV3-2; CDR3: CASSQGASVWETQYF
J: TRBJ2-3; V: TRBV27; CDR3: CASRHRGPSTDTQYF
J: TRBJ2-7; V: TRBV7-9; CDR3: CASSLGETFAYEQYF
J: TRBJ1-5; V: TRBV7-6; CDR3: CASSLSTPDGNQPQHF
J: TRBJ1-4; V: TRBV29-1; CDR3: CSVEAGGDEKLFF
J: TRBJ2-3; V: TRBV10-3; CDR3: CAISEGDRETDTQYF
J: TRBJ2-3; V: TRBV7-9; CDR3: CASSPWVLAGGLADTQYF
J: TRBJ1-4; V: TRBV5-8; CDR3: CASSLNQGREKLLF
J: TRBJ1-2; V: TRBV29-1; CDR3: CSVYWDSGYTF
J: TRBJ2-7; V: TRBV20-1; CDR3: CSASGGRAPEQYF
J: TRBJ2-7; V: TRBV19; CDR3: CASSIRTSSYEQYF
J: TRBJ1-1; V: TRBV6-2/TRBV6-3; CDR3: CASSYVTGTEAFF
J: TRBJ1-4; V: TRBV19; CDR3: CASSTQGLKEKLFF
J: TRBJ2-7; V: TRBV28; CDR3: CASSTLAGLSYEQYF